Given below is one T cell receptor (beta chain) in context. After thawing and overnight rest, PBMC were stained with GMM-loaded CD1B tetramer, viability dye and anti-CD3 for sorting. CD1B tetramers were loaded with Rhodococcus equi-derived C32 glucose monomycolate. Tetramer-negative cells, roughly 97,000 per donor, were also sorted. The sample is drawn from a study of T cells in tuberculosis. Looking at the study overall: Sequenced TCRs come from CD1B-GMM tetramer-binding T cells.

Sequencing of TCR-alpha and TCR-beta chains was unpaired. TCRdb's copy holds only in-frame clones and misses some; the assay was immunoSEQ multiplex PCR. The repertoire holds about 58,000 clones, with over 75% as singletons. The germline V gene encodes CDR1 GTSNPN and CDR2 SVGIG (reference sequence). V dropped 2 bases and J dropped 5; count of bases not matched to a gene: 3. This CDR3 is built from 13 residues. V is TRBV30 and J is TRBJ2-7; 10 nucleotides agree with TRBD1. This TCR was sampled from an adult woman with latent tuberculosis. The sequenced sample consisted of CD1b-GMM tetramer-negative cells sorted from PBMCs. The CDR3 sequence: CAWSPTGGNEQYF. CDR3 nucleotides: TGTGCCTGGAGTCCGACAGGGGGCAACGAGCAGTACTTC.